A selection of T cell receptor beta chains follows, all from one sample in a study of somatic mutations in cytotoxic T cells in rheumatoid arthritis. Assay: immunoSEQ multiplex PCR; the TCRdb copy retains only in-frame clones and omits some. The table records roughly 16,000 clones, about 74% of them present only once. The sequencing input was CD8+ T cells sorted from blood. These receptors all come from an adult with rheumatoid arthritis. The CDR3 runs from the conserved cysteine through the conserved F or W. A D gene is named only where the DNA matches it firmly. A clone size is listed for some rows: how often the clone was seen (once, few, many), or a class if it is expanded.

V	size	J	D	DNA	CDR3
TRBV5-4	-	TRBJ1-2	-	TGTGCCAGCAGCTTGTCGGGGTATGGGGGTAACTATGGCTACACCTTC	CASSLSGYGGNYGYTF
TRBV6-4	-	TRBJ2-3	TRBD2	TGTGCCAGCAGTGAGCGGGGGGGCACAGATACGCAGTATTTT	CASSERGGTDTQYF
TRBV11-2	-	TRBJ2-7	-	TGTGCCAGCAGCTTAGGCGCAGGGAGTTATGAGCAGTACTTC	CASSLGAGSYEQYF
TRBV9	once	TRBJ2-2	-	TGTGCCAGCAGCGCAAAACCCCTTGGCTACACCGGGGAGCTGTTTTTT	CASSAKPLGYTGELFF
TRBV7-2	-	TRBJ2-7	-	TGTGCCAGCAGCTTATTACCCAATCGGCACGAGCAGTACTTC	CASSLLPNRHEQYF
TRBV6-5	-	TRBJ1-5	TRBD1	TGTGCCAGCAGACGACAGGGGGATAGCAATCAGCCCCAGCATTTT	CASRRQGDSNQPQHF
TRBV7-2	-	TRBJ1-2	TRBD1	TGTGCCAGCAGCTTAAAGGACAGGCCGAACTATGGCTACACCTTC	CASSLKDRPNYGYTF
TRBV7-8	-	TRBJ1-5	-	TGTGCCAGCAGCTTGTGGGGACGGTACAATCAGCCCCAGCATTTT	CASSLWGRYNQPQHF
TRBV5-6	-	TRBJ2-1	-	TGTGCCAGCAGCCGTAGTCGGGGGTTTAGCTACAATGAGCAGTTCTTC	CASSRSRGFSYNEQFF
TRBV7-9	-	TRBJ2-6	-	TGTGCCAGCAGCTTAGATCTCTGGGGGTATTCGGCCAACGTCCTGACTTTC	CASSLDLWGYSANVLTF
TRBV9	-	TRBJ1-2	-	TGTGCCAGCAGCGTTAACTCTCTTAACTATGGCTACACCTTC	CASSVNSLNYGYTF
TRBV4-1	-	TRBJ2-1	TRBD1	TGCGCCAGCAGCCTCCACCGGGACAGGGGCAATGAGCAGTTCTTC	CASSLHRDRGNEQFF
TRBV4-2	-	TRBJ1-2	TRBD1	TGTGCCAGCAGCCAAGAGGTTGCAGGGGGCAATGGCTACACCTTC	CASSQEVAGGNGYTF
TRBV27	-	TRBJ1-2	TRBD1	TGTGCCAGCAGCGGGACAGGGCCTTACTATGGCTACACCTTC	CASSGTGPYYGYTF
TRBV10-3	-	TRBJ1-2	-	TGTGCCACCCGTGGGGGAACAGAAGATTACCATGGCTACACCTTC	CATRGGTEDYHGYTF
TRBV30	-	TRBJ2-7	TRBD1	TGTGCCTGGAGTCTCACCGGGACAGGATCCTACGAGCAGTACTTC	CAWSLTGTGSYEQYF
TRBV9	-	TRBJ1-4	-	TGTGCCAGCAGCGATCCCCAGACTCTGGGGTGTAGGAAACTGTTTTTT	CASSDPQTLGCRKLFF
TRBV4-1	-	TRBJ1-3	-	TGCGCCAGCAGCCAAGATACGGGGGTTGGAAACACCATATATTTT	CASSQDTGVGNTIYF
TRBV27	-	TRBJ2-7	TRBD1	TGTGCCAGCAGTCCCCGGGACAGTTCCTACGAGCAGTACTTC	CASSPRDSSYEQYF
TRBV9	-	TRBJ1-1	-	TGTGCCAGCAGATACCCGGCGGGAGGGGCGAACACTGAAGCTTTCTTT	CASRYPAGGANTEAFF
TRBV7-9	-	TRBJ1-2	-	TGTGCCAGCAGCCGAGGAGCGGACGGCTACACCTTC	CASSRGADGYTF
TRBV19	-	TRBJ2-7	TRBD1	TGTGCCAGTGGGACAGGCCTTTCCTACGAGCAGTACTTC	CASGTGLSYEQYF
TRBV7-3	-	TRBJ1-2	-	TGTGCCAGCAGTCGGGGCCAGGGCGTCTATGGCTACACCTTC	CASSRGQGVYGYTF
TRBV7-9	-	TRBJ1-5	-	TGTGCCAGCAGCGGAGGGCCGAATTATAGCAATCAGCCCCAGCATTTT	CASSGGPNYSNQPQHF
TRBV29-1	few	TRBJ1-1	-	TGCAGCGTTACAGGGTTTTCCGAACTCATGAACACTGAAGCTTTCTTT	CSVTGFSELMNTEAFF
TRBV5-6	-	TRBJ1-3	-	TGTGCCAGCAGCGCGTACTACTCTGGAAACACCATATATTTT	CASSAYYSGNTIYF
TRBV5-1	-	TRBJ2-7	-	TGCGCCAGCAGAGGACAGCACTACGAGCAGTACTTC	CASRGQHYEQYF
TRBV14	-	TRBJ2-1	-	TGTGCCAGCAGCCAAGTGAAGGAGCGCAATGAGCAGTTCTTC	CASSQVKERNEQFF
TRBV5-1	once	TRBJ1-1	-	TGCGCCAGCAGCCGATCTCGACGGGACACTGAAGCTTTCTTT	CASSRSRRDTEAFF
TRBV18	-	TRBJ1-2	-	TGTGCCAGCTCACCAGAGGGTAACTATGGCTACACCTTC	CASSPEGNYGYTF
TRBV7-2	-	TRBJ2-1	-	TGTGCCAGCAGCCGACGGGGGGAGCAGTTCTTC	CASSRRGEQFF
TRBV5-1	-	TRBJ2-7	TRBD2	TGCGCCAGCAGCCCGAGGGGGACTAGCGGGGGGAGAGCCTACGAGCAGTACTTC	CASSPRGTSGGRAYEQYF
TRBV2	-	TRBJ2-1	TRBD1	TGTGCCACCTTATTATCGGACAGGAACAATGAGCAGTTCTTC	CATLLSDRNNEQFF
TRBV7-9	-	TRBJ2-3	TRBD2	TGTGCCAGCAGCCCCCGCGGGGGTGCGACAGATACGCAGTATTTT	CASSPRGGATDTQYF
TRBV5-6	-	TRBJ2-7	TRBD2	TGTGCCAGCAGCGTGGGACTAGCGGGGAACTACGAGCAGTACTTC	CASSVGLAGNYEQYF
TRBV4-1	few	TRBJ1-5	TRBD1	TGCGCCAGCAGCCAAGATCTCAGGGGGAGTCAGCCCCAGCATTTT	CASSQDLRGSQPQHF
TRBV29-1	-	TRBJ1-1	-	TGCAGCGTTCTGGGGGAAAATGAAGCTTTCTTT	CSVLGENEAFF
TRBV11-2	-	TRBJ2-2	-	TGTGCCAGCAGCTTAAACTTTCGGGAGCTGTTTTTT	CASSLNFRELFF
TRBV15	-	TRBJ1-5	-	TGTGCCACCAGCAATCGAAATAGCAATCAGCCCCAGCATTTT	CATSNRNSNQPQHF
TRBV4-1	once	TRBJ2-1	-	TGCGCCAGCAGTTGGGGCCCTGCGTATGAGCAGTTCTTC	CASSWGPAYEQFF
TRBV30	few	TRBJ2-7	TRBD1	TGTGCCTGCCCTGGGACAGCCACCTACGAGCAGTACTTC	CACPGTATYEQYF
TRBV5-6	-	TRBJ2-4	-	TGTGCCAGCAGCTTGGCGGGGGAGATTACCAAAAACATTCAGTACTTC	CASSLAGEITKNIQYF
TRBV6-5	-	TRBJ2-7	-	TGTGCCAGCAGTTTTTTCCGCGGCTACGAGCAGTACTTC	CASSFFRGYEQYF
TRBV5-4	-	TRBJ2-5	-	TGTGCCAGCAGCTCTCTGACGGGTGGAAAGGGGTACTTC	CASSSLTGGKGYF
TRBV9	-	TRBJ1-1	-	TGTGCCAGCAGCTCAGTCGGGGGCACTGAAGCTTTCTTT	CASSSVGGTEAFF
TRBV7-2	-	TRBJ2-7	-	TGTGCCAGCAGCTTAGTACCGGGTAGCTCCTACGAGCAGTACTTC	CASSLVPGSSYEQYF
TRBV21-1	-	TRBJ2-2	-	TGTGCCAGCAGCAAAGGGAACAAGCGAGGAGACACCGGGGAGCTGTTTTTT	CASSKGNKRGDTGELFF
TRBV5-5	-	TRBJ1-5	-	TGTGCCAGCAGCCGTGTTAACAGGAAAGCCTATCAGCCCCAGCATTTT	CASSRVNRKAYQPQHF
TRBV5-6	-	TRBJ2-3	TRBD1	TGTGCCAGCAGCCCATCGGACAGGCGCACAGATACGCAGTATTTT	CASSPSDRRTDTQYF
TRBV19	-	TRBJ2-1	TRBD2	TGTGCCAGTAGTATGACCGGGACTAGCTTCAATGAGCAGTTCTTC	CASSMTGTSFNEQFF
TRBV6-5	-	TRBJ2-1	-	TGTGCCACCTACAGGGTGGGACAATCAAATGAGCAGTTCTTC	CATYRVGQSNEQFF
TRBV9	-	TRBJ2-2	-	TGTGCCAGCAGCGCATATAGGACTCCGGCCGGGGAGCTGTTTTTT	CASSAYRTPAGELFF
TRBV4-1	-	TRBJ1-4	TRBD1	TGCGCCAGCAAACCGGGACAGGGGCCCGGAAATATGTTTTTT	CASKPGQGPGNMFF
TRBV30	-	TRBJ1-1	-	TGTGCCTGGAGTGTAAGCGGTCGGGGTACTGAAGCTTTCTTT	CAWSVSGRGTEAFF
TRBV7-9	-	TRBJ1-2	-	TGTGCCAGCACCGGGATGGGAGTTGGCTACACCTTC	CASTGMGVGYTF
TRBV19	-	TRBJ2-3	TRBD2	TGTGCCAGTACCTCAAGGGGGACTAGCGACACAGATACGCAGTATTTT	CASTSRGTSDTDTQYF
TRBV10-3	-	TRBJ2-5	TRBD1	TGTGCCATCAGTGACACAGGGGGAGAGACCCAGTACTTC	CAISDTGGETQYF
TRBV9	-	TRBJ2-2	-	TGTGCCAGCAGCTACACCGGGGAGCTGTTTTTT	CASSYTGELFF
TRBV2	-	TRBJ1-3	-	TGTGCCATTGGAGGGGGGGCGCGGAACACCATATATTTT	CAIGGGARNTIYF